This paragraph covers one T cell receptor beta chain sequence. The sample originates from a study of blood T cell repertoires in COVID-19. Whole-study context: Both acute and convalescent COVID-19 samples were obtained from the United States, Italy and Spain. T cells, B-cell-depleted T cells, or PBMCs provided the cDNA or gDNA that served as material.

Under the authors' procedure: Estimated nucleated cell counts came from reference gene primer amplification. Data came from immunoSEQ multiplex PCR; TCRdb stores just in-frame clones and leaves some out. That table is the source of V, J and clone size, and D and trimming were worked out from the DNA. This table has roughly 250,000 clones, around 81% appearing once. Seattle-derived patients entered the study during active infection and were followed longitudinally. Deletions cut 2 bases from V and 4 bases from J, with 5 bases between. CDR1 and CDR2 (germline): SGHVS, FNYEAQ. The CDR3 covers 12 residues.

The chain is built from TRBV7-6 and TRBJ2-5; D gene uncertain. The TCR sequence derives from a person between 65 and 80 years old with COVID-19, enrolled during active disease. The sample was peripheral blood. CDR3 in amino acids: CASSLTVETQYF. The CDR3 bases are TGTGCCAGCAGCTTAACTGTAGAGACCCAGTACTTC.